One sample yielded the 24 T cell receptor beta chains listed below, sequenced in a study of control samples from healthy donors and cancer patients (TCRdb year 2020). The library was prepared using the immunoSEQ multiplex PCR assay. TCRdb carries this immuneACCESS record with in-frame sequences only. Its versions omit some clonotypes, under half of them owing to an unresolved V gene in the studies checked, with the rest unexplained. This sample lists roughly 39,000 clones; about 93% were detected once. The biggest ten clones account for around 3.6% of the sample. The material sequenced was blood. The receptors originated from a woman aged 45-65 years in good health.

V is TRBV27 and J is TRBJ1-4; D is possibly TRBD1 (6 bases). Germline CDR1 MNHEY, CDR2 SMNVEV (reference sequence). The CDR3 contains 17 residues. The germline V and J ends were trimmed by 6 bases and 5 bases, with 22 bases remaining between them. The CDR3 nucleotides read TGTGCCAGCAGCCTCCACAGGGTTTTTGAGGGGAATGAAAAACTGTTTTTT. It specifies CASSLHRVFEGNEKLFF. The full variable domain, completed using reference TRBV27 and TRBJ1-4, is EAQVTQNPRYLITVTGKKLTVTCSQNMNHEYMSWYRQDPGLGLRQIYYSMNVEVTDKGDVPEGYKVSRKEKRNFPLILESPSPNQTSLYFCASSLHRVFEGNEKLFFGSGTQLSVL.

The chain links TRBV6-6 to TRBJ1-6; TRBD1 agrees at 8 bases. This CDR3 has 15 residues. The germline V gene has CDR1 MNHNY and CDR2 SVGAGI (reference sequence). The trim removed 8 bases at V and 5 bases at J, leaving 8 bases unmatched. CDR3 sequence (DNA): TGTGCCAGCCGGGACAGGCGAGCCGATAATTCACCCCTCCACTTT. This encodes CASRDRRADNSPLHF.

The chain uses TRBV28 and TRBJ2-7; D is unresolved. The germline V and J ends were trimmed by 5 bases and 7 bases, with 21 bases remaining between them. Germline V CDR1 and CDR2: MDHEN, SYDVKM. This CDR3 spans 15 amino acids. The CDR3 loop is CASSPPVFLTLEQYF. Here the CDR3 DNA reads TGTGCCAGCAGTCCCCCCGTATTCCTAACCTTAGAGCAGTACTTC.

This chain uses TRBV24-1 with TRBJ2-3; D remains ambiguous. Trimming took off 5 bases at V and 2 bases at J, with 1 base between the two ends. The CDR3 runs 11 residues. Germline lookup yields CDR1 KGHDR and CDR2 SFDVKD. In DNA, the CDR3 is TGTGCCACCAGTGCCACAGATACGCAGTATTTT. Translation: CATSATDTQYF.

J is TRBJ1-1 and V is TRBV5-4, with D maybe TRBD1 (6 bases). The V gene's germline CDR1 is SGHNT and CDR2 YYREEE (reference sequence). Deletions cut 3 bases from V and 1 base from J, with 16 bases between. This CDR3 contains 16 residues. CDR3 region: CASSSGPRGQNTEAFF. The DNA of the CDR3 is TGTGCCAGCAGCTCGGGGCCAAGGGGACAGAACACTGAAGCTTTCTTT.

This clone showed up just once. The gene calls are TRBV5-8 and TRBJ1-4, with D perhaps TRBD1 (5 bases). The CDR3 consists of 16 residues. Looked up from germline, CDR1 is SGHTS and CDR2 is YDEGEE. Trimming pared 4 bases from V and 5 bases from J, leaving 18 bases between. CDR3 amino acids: CASSPGLLLGNEKLFF. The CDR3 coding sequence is TGTGCCAGCAGCCCGGGACTCCTCCTAGGAAATGAAAAACTGTTTTTT. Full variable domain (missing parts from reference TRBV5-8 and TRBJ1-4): EAGVTQSPTHLIKTRGQQATLRCSPISGHTSVYWYQQALGLGLQFLLWYDEGEERNRGNFPPRFSGRQFPNYSSELNVNALELEDSALYLCASSPGLLLGNEKLFFGSGTQLSVL.

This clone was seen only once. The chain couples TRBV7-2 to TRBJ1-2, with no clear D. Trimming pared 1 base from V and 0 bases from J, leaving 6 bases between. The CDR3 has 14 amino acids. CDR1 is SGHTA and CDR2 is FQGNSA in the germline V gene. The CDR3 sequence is CASSLVSTNYGYTF. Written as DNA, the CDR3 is TGTGCCAGCAGCTTAGTCTCGACTAACTATGGCTACACCTTC.

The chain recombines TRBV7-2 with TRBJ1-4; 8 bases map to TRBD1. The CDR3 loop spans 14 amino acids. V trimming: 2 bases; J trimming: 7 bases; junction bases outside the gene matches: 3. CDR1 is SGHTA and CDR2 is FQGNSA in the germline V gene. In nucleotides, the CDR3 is TGTGCCAGCAGCTTAATGGGACAGGTTGAAAAACTGTTTTTT. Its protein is CASSLMGQVEKLFF.

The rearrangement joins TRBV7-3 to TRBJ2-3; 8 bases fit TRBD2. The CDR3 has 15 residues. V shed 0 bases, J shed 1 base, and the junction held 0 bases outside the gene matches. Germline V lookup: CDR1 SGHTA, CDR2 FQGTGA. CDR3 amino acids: CASSLTTSGTDTQYF. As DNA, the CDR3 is TGTGCCAGCAGCTTAACGACTAGCGGCACAGATACGCAGTATTTT.

The CDR3 spells CASSLGYGGNTEAFF. The CDR3 DNA reads TGTGCCAGCAGCTTAGGTTACGGGGGGAACACTGAAGCTTTCTTT. J is TRBJ1-1 and V is TRBV7-9, with D possibly matching TRBD1 (5 bases). The CDR3 consists of 15 residues. The V end lost 1 base, the J end lost 1 base, and 10 bases lay between the germline ends. The germline CDR1 and CDR2 sequences are SEHNR and FQNEAQ (reference sequence).

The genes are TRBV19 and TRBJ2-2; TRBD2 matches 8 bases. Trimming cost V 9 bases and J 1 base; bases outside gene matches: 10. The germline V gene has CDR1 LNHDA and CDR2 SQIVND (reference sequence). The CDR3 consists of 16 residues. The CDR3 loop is CASSKLAVQNTGELFF. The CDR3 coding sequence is TGTGCCAGCTCTAAACTAGCGGTCCAGAACACCGGGGAGCTGTTTTTT.

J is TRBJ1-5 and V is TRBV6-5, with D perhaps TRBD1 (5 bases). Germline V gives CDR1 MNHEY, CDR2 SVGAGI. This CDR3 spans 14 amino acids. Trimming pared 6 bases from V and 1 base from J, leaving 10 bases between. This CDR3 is CASRGTGSNQPQHF. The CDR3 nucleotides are TGTGCCAGCAGGGGGACGGGAAGCAATCAGCCCCAGCATTTT.

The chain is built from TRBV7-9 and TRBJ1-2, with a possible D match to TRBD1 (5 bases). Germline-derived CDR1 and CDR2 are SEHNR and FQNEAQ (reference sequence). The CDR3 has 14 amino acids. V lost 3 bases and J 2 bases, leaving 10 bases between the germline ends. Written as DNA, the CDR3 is TGTGCCAGCAGCTTCCCAGGGTTGAACTATGGCTACACCTTC. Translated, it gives CASSFPGLNYGYTF.

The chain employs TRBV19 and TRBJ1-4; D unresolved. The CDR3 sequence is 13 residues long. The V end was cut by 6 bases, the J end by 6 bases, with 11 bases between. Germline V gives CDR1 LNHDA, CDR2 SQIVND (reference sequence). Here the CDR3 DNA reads TGTGCCAGTAGGGGCGGAAGCTATGAAAAACTGTTTTTT. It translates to CASRGGSYEKLFF.

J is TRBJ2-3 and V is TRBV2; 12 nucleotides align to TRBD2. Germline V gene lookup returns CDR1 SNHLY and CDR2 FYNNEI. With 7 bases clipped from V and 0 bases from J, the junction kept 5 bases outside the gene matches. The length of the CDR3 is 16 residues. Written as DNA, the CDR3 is TGTGCCAGCAAGACTAGCGGGGGAACTAGCACAGATACGCAGTATTTT. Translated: CASKTSGGTSTDTQYF.

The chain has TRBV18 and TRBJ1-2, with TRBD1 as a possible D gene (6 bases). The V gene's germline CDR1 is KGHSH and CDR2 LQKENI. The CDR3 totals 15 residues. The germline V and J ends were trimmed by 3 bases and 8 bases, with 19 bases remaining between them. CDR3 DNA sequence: TGTGCCAGCTCACCCCCGATTACAGGGTCTTGGGGCTACACCTTC. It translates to CASSPPITGSWGYTF. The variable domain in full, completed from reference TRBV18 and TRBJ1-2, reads NAGVMQNPRHLVRRRGQEARLRCSPMKGHSHVYWYRQLPEEGLKFMVYLQKENIIDESGMPKERFSAEFPKEGPSILRIQQVVRGDSAAYFCASSPPITGSWGYTFGSGTRLTVV.

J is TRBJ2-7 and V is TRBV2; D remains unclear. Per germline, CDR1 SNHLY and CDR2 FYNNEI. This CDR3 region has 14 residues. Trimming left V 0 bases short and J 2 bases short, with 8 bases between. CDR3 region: CASSEARDTYEQYF. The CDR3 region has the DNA TGTGCCAGCAGTGAAGCAAGAGATACCTACGAGCAGTACTTC.

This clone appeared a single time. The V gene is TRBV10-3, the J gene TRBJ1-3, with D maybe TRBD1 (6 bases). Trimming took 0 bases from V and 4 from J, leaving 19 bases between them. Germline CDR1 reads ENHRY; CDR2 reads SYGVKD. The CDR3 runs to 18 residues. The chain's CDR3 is CAISESAQGRITGNTIYF. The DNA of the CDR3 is TGTGCCATCAGTGAGTCGGCGCAGGGGAGAATTACGGGAAACACCATATATTTT.

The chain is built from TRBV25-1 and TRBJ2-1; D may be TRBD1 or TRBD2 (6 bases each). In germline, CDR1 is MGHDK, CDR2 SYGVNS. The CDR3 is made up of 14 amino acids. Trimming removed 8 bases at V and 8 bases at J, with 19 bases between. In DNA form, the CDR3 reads TGTGCCAGCGTAAGGGGGGAGCGTAGCTATGAGCAGTTCTTC. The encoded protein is CASVRGERSYEQFF.

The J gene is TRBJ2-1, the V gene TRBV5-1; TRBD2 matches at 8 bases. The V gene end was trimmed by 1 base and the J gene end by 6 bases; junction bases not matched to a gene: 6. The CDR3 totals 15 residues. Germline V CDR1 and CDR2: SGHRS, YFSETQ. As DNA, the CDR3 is TGCGCCAGCAGCTTGACAGCGGGGGCGTTCAATGAGCAGTTCTTC. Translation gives CASSLTAGAFNEQFF.

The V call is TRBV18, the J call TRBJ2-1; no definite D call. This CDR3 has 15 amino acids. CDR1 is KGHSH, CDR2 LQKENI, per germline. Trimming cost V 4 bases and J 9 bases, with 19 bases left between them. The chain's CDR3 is CASSLEVPLGIEQFF. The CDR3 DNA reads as TGTGCCAGCTCACTTGAGGTCCCCTTAGGAATTGAGCAGTTCTTC.

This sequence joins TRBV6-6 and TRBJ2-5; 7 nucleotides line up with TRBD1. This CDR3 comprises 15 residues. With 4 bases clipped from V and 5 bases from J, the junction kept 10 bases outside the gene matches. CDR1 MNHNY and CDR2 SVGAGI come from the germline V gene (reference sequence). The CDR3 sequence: CASSSRQGRRETQYF. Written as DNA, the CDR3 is TGTGCCAGCAGTTCAAGACAGGGTCGAAGGGAGACCCAGTACTTC.

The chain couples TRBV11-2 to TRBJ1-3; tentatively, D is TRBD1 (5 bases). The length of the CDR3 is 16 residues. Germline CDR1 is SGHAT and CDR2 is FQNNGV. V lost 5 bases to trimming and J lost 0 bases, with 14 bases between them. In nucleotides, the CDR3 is TGTGCCAGCAGCCAGCAAACAGGCCTCTCTGGAAACACCATATATTTT. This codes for CASSQQTGLSGNTIYF.

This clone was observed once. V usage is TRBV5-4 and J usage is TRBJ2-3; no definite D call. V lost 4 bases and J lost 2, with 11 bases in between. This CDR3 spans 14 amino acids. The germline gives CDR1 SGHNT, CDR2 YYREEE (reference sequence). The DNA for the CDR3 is TGTGCCAGCAGCCTAGGACCGGCCACAGATACGCAGTATTTT. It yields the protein CASSLGPATDTQYF.